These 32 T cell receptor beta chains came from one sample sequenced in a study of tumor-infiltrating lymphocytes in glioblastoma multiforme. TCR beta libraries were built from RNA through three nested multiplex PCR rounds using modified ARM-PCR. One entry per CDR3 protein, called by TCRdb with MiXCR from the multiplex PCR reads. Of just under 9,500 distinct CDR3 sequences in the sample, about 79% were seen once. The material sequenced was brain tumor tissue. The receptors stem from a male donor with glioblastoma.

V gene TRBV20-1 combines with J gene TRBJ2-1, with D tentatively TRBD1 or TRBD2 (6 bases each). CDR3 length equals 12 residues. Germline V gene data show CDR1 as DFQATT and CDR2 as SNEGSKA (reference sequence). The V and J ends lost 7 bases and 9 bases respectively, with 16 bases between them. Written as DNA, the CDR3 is TGCAGTGAAAGGAGGGGGAGCGGTGAGCAGTTCTTC. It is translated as CSERRGSGEQFF.

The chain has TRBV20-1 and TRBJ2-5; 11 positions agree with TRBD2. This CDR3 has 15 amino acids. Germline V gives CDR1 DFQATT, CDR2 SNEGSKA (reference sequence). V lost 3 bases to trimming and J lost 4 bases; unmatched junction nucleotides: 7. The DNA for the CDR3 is TGCAGTGCTAGTCGCCCCGGACTAGCGGGAGAGACCCAGTACTTC. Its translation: CSASRPGLAGETQYF.

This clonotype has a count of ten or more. The CDR3 loop reads CASSLEPGLTDTQYF. As DNA, the CDR3 is TGTGCCAGCAGCTTGGAACCAGGGCTCACAGATACGCAGTATTTT. This rearrangement joins TRBV5-5 to TRBJ2-3, with TRBD1 as a possible D gene (5 bases). Looked up from germline, CDR1 is SGHKS and CDR2 is YYEKEE (reference sequence). The CDR3 runs to 15 residues. V lost 0 bases and J 2 bases, leaving 10 bases between the germline ends. The full variable domain, its missing parts supplied by reference TRBV5-5 and TRBJ2-3, is DAGVTQSPTHLIKTRGQQVTLRCSPISGHKSVSWYQQVLGQGPQFIFQYYEKEERGRGNFPDRFSARQFPNYSSELNVNALLLGDSALYLCASSLEPGLTDTQYFGPGTRLTVL.

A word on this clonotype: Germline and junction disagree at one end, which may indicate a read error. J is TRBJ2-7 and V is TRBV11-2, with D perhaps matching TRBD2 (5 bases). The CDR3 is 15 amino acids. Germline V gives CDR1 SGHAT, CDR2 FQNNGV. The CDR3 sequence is CTSSFSSLALYEKYF. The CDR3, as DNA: TGTACCAGCAGCTTCTCTAGTCTAGCACTATACGAGAAGTACTTC. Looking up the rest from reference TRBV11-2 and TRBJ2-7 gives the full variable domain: EAGVAQSPRYKIIEKRQSVAFWCNPISGHATLYWYQQILGQGPKLLIQFQNNGVVDDSQLPKDRFSAERLKGVDSTLKIQPAKLEDSAVYLCTSSFSSLALYEKYFGPGTRLTVT.

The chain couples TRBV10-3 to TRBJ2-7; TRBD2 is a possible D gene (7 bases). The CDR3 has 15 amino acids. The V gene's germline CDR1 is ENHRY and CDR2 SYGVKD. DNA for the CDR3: TGTGACGCCAGGGGAGGGCAGAGGGACTCCTACGAGCAGTACTTC. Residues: CDARGGQRDSYEQYF.

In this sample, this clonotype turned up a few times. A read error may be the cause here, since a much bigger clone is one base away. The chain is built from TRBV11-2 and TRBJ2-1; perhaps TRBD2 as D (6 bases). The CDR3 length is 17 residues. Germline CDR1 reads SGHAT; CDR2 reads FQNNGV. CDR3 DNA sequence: TGTGCCTGCAGCGCATTGGGACTCCCGGAAATTTACGGTGAGCAGTTCTTC. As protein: CACSALGLPEIYGEQFF.

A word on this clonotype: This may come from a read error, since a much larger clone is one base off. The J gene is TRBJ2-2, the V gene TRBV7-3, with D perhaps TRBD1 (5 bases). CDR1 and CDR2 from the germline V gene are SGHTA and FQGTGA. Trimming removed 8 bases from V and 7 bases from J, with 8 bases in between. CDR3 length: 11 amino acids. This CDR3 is CASGASGELFF. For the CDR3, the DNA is TGTGCCAGCGGGGCTAGCGGGGAGCTGTTTTTT.

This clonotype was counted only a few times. The DNA of the CDR3 is TGTGCCATCAGTGAGAATGACAGGGGATCCTACGAGCAGTACTTC. Protein product: CAISENDRGSYEQYF. The gene calls are TRBV10-3 and TRBJ2-7; 8 bases map to TRBD1. This CDR3 has 15 residues. Germline loops: CDR1 ENHRY, CDR2 SYGVKD. V dropped 2 bases and J dropped 1; count of bases not matched to a gene: 4.

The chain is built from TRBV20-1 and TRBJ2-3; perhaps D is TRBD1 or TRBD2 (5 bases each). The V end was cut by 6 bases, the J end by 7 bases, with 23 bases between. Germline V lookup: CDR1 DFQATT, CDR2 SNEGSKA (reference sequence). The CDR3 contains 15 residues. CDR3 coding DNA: TGCAGTGCCCTACGGACATGGACTGCCCTTAATACGCAGTATTTT. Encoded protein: CSALRTWTALNTQYF.

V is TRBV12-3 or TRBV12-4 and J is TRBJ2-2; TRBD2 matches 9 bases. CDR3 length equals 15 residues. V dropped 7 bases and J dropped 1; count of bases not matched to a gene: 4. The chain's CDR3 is CASIGSGGNTGELFF. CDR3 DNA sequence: TGTGCCAGCATCGGTAGCGGGGGGAACACCGGGGAGCTGTTTTTT.

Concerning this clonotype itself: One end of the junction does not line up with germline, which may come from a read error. In nucleotides, the CDR3 is TGTGCGAGCAGCTTAGATAGGGTGAGTGAGCGGTTCTTC. The encoded protein is CASSLDRVSERFF. The rearrangement links TRBV11-2 to TRBJ2-1; D gene unclear. The CDR3 is made up of 13 amino acids. CDR1 SGHAT and CDR2 FQNNGV come from the germline V gene.

Here the CDR3 reads CASSIGSSGKETQYF. DNA for the CDR3: TGTGCCAGCAGCATAGGGAGTAGCGGGAAAGAGACCCAGTACTTC. The chain is built from TRBV5-4 and TRBJ2-5, with 8 bases matching TRBD2. This CDR3 has 15 residues. The trim removed 4 bases at V and 3 bases at J, leaving 8 bases unmatched. Germline values: CDR1 SGHNT, CDR2 YYREEE (reference sequence).

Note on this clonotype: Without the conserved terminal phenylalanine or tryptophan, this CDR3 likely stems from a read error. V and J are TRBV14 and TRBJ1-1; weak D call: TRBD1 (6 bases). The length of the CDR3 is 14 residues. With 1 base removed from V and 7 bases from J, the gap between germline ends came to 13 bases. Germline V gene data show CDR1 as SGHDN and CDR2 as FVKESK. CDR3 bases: TGTGCCAGCAGCCAAGGCAGGGGTGTACATGAAGCTTTCCTC. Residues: CASSQGRGVHEAFL.

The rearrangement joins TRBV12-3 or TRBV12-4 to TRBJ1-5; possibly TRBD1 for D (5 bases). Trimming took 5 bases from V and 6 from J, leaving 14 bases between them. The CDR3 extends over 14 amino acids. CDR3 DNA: TGTGCCAGCAGTCCCGGGACCCCTACTCAGCCCCAGCATTTT. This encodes CASSPGTPTQPQHF.

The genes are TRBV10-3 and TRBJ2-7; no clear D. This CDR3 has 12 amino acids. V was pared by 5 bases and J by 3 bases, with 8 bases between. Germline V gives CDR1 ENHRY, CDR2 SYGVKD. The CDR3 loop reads CAISPILYEQYF. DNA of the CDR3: TGTGCCATCAGTCCGATACTCTACGAGCAGTACTTC.

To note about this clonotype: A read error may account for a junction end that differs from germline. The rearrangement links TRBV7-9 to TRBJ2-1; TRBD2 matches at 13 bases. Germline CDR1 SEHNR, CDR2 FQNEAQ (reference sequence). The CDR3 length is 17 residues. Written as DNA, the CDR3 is TGTGCCAGCAGGTCGACTAGCGGGAGGACACTTTACAATAAGCAGCTCTTC. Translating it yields CASRSTSGRTLYNKQLF.

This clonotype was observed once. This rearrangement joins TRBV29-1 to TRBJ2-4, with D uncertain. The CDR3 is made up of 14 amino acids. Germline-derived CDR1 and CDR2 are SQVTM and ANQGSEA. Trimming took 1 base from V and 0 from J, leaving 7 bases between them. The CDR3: CSVEGMGAKNIQYF. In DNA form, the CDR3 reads TGCAGCGTTGAAGGGATGGGAGCCAAAAACATTCAGTACTTC.

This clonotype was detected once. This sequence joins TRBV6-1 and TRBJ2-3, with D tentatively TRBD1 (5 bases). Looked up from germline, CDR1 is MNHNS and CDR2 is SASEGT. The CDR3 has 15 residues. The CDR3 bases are TGTACCAACATAAGACAGCCAGCAAGCACAGATACGCAGTATTTT. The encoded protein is CTNIRQPASTDTQYF.

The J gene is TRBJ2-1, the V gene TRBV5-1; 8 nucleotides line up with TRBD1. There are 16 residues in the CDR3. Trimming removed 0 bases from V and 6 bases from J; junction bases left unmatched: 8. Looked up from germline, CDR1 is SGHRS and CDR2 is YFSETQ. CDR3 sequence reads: CASSLGGNRGFNEQFF. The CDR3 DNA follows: TGCGCCAGCAGCTTGGGTGGGAACAGGGGGTTCAATGAGCAGTTCTTC.

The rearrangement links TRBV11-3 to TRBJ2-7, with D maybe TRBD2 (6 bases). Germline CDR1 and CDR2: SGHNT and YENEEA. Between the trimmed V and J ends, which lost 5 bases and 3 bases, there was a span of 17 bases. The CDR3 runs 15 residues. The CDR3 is CASSPRASESYEQYF. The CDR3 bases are TGTGCCAGCAGCCCCAGGGCTAGCGAGAGCTACGAGCAGTACTTC.

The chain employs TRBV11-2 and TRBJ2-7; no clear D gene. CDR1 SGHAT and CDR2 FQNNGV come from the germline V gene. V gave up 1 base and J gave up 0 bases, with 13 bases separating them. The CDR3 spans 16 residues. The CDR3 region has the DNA TGTGCCAGCAGCTTAGCTGTGTTCAGCTCCTCCTACGAGCAGTACTTC. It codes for CASSLAVFSSSYEQYF.

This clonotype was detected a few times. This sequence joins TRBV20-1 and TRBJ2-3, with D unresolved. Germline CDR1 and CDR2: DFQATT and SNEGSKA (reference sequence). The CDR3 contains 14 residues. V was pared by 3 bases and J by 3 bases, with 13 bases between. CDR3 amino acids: CSASVMVATDTQYF. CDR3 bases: TGCAGTGCTAGCGTGATGGTGGCGACAGATACGCAGTATTTT.

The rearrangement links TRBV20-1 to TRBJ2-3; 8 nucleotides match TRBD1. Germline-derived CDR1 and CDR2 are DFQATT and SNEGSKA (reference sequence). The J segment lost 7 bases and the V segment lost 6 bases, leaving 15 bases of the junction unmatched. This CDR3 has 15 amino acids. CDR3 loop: CSAVRTGTTHNTQYF. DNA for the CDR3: TGCAGTGCCGTACGGACAGGGACGACCCATAATACGCAGTATTTT.

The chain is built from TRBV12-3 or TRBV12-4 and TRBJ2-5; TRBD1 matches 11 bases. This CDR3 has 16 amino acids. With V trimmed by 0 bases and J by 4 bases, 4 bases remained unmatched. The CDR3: CASSLATGQGGETQYF. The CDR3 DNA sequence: TGTGCCAGCAGTTTAGCGACGGGACAGGGGGGAGAGACCCAGTACTTC.

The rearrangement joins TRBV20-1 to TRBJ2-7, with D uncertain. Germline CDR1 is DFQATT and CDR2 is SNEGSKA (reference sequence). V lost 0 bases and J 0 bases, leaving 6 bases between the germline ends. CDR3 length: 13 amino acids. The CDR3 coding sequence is TGCAGTGCTAGAGAACAATACTCCTACGAGCAGTACTTC. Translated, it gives CSAREQYSYEQYF.

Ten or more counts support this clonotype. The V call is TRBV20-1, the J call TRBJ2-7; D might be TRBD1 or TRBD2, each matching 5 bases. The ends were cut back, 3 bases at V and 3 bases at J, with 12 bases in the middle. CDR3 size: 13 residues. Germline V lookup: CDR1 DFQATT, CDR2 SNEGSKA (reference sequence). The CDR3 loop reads CSASPGRGYEQYF. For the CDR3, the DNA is TGCAGTGCTAGCCCGGGACGGGGCTACGAGCAGTACTTC.

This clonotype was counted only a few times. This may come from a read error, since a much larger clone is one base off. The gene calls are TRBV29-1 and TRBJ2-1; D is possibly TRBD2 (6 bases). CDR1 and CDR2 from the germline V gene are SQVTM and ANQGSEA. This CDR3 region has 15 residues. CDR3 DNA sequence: TGCAGCTCCCTGAGACTAGGGGACTCCTACAATCAGCAGTTCTTC. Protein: CSSLRLGDSYNQQFF.

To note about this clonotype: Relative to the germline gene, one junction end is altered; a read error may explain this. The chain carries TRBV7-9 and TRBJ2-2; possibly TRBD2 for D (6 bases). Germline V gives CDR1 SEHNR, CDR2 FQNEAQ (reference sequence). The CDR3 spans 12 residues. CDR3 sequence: CASSGGDGELLF. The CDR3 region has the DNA TGTGCCAGCAGTGGCGGGGACGGGGAGCTGCTTTTT.

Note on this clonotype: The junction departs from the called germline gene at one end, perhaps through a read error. The CDR3 DNA reads as TGCGCAAGCAGCCAGGACAGGTACCTCGTTTCCTACAATGAGCAGTTCTTC. It translates to CASSQDRYLVSYNEQFF. The chain is built from TRBV4-1 and TRBJ2-1; 7 nucleotides match TRBD1. CDR3 size: 17 residues. Germline V gene data show CDR1 as MGHRA and CDR2 as YSYEKL.

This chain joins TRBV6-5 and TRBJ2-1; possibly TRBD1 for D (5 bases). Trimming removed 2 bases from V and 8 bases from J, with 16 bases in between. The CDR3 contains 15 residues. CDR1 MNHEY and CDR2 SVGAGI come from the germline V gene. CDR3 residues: CASSYESGWLDEQFF. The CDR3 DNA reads TGTGCCAGCAGTTACGAGTCAGGGTGGCTCGATGAGCAGTTCTTC.

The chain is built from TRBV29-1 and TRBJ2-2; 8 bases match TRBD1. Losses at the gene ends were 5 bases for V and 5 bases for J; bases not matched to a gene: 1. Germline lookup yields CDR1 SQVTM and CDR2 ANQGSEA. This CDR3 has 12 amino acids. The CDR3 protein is CSVTGGTGELFF. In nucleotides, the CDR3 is TGCAGCGTTACAGGGGGTACCGGGGAGCTGTTTTTT.

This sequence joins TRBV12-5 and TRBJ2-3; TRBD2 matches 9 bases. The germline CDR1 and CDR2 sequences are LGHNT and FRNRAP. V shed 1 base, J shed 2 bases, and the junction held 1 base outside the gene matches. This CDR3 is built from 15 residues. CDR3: CASGLASGNTDTQYF. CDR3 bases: TGTGCTAGTGGTTTGGCTAGCGGGAACACAGATACGCAGTATTTT.